This T cell receptor (beta chain) was captured by sequencing in a study of control samples from healthy donors and cancer patients. Germline V gene lookup returns CDR1 MDHEN and CDR2 SYDVKM. The CDR3 is 13 residues long. Trimming shortened V by 7 bases and J by 9 bases, and 13 bases separated the two germline ends. Produced via immunoSEQ multiplex PCR; TCRdb's table is partial and in-frame only. Of 50,000 or so clones in the sample, approximately 91% were seen once. Sequenced: blood. The sequence derives from a man over 45 in good health. The chain combines TRBV28 with TRBJ1-6; a possible D gene is TRBD1 (6 bases). CDR3 in DNA: TGTGCCAGCAAGCAGGGGATCGGTTCACCCCTCCACTTT. Amino acid sequence: CASKQGIGSPLHF.